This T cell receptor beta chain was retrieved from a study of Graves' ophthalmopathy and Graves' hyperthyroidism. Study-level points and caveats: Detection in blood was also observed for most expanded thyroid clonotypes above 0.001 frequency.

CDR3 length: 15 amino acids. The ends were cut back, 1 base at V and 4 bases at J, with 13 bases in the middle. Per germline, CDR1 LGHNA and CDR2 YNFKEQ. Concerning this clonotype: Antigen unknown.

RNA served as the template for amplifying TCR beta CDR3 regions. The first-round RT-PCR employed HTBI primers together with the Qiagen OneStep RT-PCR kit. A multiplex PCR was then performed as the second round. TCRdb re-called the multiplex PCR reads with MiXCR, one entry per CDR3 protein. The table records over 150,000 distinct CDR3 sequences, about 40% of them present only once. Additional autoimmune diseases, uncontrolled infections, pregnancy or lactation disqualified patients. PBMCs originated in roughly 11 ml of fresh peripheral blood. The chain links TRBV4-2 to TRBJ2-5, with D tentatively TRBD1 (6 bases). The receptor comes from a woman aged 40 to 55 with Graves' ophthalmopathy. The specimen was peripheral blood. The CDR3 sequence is CASSQVWGTSETQYF. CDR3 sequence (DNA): TGTGCCAGCAGCCAAGTGTGGGGGACATCAGAGACCCAGTACTTC.